This is a list of T cell receptor beta chains from one sample in a study of blood T cells in healthy people across ages. Each CDR3 protein is one row after TCRdb ran MiXCR on the 5' RACE reads. This sample yields hundreds of thousands of distinct CDR3 sequences, of which 55% to 70% are seen a single time; about 20% belongs to the top ten. What was sequenced was blood. Every receptor here comes from a man aged 25-40 years in good health. The CDR3 runs from the conserved cysteine through the conserved F or W. D genes are given only for firm matches. Rows give clone size only sometimes, using once, few, many, or a class for an expanded clone.

d_call	v_call	clone_size	j_call	cdr3_aa	cdr3_nt
TRBD2	TRBV3-1	-	TRBJ2-5	CASSQDGREETQYF	TGTGCCAGCAGCCAAGATGGGAGGGAAGAGACCCAGTACTTC
TRBD2	TRBV5-1	once	TRBJ2-1	CASSVTSGVYNEQFF	TGCGCCAGCAGCGTTACTAGCGGAGTTTACAATGAGCAGTTCTTC
TRBD2	TRBV6-6	-	TRBJ2-7	CASRYAGLAYEQYF	TGTGCCAGCAGATACGCTGGACTAGCCTACGAGCAGTACTTC
TRBD2	TRBV4-2	-	TRBJ2-3	CASSQRLAASTDTQYF	TGCGCCAGCAGCCAAAGACTAGCGGCTAGCACAGATACGCAGTATTTT
-	TRBV5-6	-	TRBJ2-4	CASSFDRSVAKNIQYF	TGTGCCAGCAGCTTTGACAGGTCCGTAGCCAAAAACATTCAGTACTTC
-	TRBV9	-	TRBJ1-1	CASSGRTPEAFF	TGTGCCAGCAGCGGCAGAACTCCTGAAGCTTTCTTT
-	TRBV14	-	TRBJ1-1	CASSPSRAENTEAFF	TGTGCCAGCAGCCCCTCCCGGGCCGAGAACACTGAAGCTTTCTTT
-	TRBV20-1	-	TRBJ2-1	CSARNTVSLGGGSYNEQFF	TGCAGTGCTAGAAACACCGTCTCCCTGGGGGGCGGGAGCTACAATGAGCAGTTCTTC
-	TRBV2	-	TRBJ2-3	CASSDRDFNTQYF	TGTGCCAGCAGTGACCGGGACTTTAATACGCAGTATTTT
-	TRBV6-1	-	TRBJ2-7	CASSEALRQVYEQYF	TGTGCCAGCAGTGAAGCGCTTCGACAGGTGTACGAGCAGTACTTC
TRBD1	TRBV9	-	TRBJ2-1	CASSVVGDSDSYNEQFF	TGTGCCAGCAGCGTAGTGGGGGACAGCGACTCCTACAATGAGCAGTTCTTC
-	TRBV6-1	-	TRBJ2-1	CASSFTSFEQFF	TGTGCCAGCAGTTTTACTAGCTTCGAGCAGTTCTTC
-	TRBV12-3/TRBV12-4	-	TRBJ2-5	CASRTDSQETQYF	TGTGCCAGCAGGACCGACAGCCAAGAGACCCAGTACTTC
TRBD1	TRBV9	-	TRBJ2-1	CASSVAGQVYNEQFF	TGTGCCAGCAGCGTAGCGGGACAGGTCTACAATGAGCAGTTCTTC
-	TRBV20-1	-	TRBJ1-5	CSARGGGHPNQPQHF	TGCAGTGCTAGAGGGGGTGGACACCCCAATCAGCCCCAGCATTTT
-	TRBV10-3	-	TRBJ2-6	CAISESMAPVSGASVLTF	TGTGCCATCAGTGAGTCAATGGCGCCTGTATCTGGGGCCAGCGTCCTGACTTTC
-	TRBV15	-	TRBJ2-7	CATSPNRLYEQYF	TGTGCCACCAGCCCTAACCGTTTATACGAGCAGTACTTC
TRBD1	TRBV11-2	-	TRBJ1-2	CASSLGQGLEAIYGYTF	TGTGCCAGCAGCCTGGGACAGGGGCTGGAAGCAATCTATGGCTACACCTTC
-	TRBV20-1	-	TRBJ2-7	CSASQVQDEQYF	TGCAGTGCTAGTCAGGTCCAGGACGAGCAGTACTTC
TRBD1	TRBV15	-	TRBJ1-1	CATSGGTVFEAFF	TGTGCCACCAGCGGGGGGACAGTGTTTGAAGCTTTCTTT
TRBD1	TRBV5-1	few	TRBJ1-2	CASSLAGTGRNYGYTF	TGCGCCAGCAGCTTGGCCGGGACAGGACGCAACTATGGCTACACCTTC